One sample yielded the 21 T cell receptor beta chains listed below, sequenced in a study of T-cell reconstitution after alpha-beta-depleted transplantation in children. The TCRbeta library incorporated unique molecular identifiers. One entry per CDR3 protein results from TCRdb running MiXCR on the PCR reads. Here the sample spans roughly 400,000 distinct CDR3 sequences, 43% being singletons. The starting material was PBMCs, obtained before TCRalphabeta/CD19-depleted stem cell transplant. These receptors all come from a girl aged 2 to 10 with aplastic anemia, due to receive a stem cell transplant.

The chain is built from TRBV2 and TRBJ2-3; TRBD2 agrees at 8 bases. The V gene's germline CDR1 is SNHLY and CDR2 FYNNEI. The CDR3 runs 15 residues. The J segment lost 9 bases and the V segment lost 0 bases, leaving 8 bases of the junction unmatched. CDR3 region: CASSEARWREETQYF. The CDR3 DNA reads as TGTGCCAGCAGTGAAGCCCGGTGGCGGGAGGAGACGCAGTATTTT. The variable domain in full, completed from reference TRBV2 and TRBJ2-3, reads EPEVTQTPSHQVTQMGQEVILRCVPISNHLYFYWYRQILGQKVEFLVSFYNNEISEKSEIFDDQFSVERPDGSNFTLKIRSTKLEDSAMYFCASSEARWREETQYFGPGTRLTVL.

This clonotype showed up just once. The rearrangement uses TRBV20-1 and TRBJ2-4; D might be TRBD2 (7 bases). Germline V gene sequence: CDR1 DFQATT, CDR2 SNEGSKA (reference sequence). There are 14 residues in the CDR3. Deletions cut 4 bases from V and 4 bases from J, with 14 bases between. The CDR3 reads CSATQQGGKNIQYF. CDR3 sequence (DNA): TGCAGTGCTACACAACAGGGAGGGAAAAACATTCAGTACTTC.

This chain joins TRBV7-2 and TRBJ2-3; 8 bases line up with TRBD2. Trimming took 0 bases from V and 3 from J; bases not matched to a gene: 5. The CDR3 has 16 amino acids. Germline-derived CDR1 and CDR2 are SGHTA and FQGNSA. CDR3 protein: CASSLAAGGGTDTQYF. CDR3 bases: TGTGCCAGCAGCTTAGCGGCCGGGGGGGGTACAGATACGCAGTATTTT.

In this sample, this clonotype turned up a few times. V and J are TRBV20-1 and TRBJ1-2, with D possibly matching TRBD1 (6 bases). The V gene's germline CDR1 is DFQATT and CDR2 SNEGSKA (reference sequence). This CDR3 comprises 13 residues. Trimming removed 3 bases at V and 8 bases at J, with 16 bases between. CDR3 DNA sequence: TGCAGTGCTAGTAACAGGGCTACGAGCGGCTACACCTTC. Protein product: CSASNRATSGYTF.

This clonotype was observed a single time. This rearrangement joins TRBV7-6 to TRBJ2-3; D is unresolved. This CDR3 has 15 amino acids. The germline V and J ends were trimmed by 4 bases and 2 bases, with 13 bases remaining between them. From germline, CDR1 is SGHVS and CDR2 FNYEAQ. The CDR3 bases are TGTGCCAGCAGCTACTCAGGTCTATACACAGATACGCAGTATTTT. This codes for CASSYSGLYTDTQYF.

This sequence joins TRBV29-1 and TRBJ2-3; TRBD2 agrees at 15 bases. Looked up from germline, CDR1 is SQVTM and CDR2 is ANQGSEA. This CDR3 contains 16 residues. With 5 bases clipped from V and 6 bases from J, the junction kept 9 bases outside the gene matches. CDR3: CSVHTYGLAGGDTQYF. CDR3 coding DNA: TGCAGCGTTCACACTTACGGACTAGCGGGAGGGGATACGCAGTATTTT.

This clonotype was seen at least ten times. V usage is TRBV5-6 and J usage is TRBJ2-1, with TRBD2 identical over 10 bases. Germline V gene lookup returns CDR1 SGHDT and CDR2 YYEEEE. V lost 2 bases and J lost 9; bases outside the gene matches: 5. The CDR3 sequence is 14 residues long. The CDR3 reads CASSLAGGPGEQFF. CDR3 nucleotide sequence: TGTGCCAGCAGCTTAGCGGGAGGGCCGGGTGAGCAGTTCTTC.

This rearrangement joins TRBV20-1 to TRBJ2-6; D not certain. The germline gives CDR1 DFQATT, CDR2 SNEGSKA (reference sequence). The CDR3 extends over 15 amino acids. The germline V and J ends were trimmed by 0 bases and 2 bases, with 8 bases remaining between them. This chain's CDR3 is CSARDIYAGANVLTF. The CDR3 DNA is TGCAGTGCTAGAGATATCTATGCTGGGGCCAACGTCCTGACTTTC.

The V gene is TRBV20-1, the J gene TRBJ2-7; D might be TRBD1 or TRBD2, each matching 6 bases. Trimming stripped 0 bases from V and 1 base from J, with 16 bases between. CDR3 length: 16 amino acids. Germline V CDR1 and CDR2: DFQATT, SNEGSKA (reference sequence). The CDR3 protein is CSARDFQQGGSYEQYF. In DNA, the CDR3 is TGCAGTGCTAGAGATTTCCAACAGGGAGGATCCTACGAGCAGTACTTC.

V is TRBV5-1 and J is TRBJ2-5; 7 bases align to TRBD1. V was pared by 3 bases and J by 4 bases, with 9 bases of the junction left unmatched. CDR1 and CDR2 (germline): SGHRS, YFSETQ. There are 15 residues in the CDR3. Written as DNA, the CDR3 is TGCGCCAGCAGCTACGGACAGGCAAGGGGAGAGACCCAGTACTTC. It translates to CASSYGQARGETQYF. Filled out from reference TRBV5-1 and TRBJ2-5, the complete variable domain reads KAGVTQTPRYLIKTRGQQVTLSCSPISGHRSVSWYQQTPGQGLQFLFEYFSETQRNKGNFPGRFSGRQFSNSRSEMNVSTLELGDSALYLCASSYGQARGETQYFGPGTRLLVL.

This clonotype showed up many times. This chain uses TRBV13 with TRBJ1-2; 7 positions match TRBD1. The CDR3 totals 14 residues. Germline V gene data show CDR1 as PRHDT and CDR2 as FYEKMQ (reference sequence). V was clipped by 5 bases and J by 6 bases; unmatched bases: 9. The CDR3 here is CASSLRQGLDGYTF. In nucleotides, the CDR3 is TGTGCCAGCAGCCTTAGACAGGGCTTGGATGGCTACACCTTC.

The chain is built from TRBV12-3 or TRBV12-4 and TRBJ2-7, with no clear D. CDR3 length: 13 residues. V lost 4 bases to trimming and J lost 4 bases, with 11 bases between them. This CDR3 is CASSSSPPYEQYF. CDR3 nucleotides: TGTGCCAGCAGTTCTTCTCCCCCATACGAGCAGTACTTC.

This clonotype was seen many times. DNA of the CDR3: TGCGCCAGCAGCCAAGAATCGGGGATCTCACCCCTCCACTTT. Its translation: CASSQESGISPLHF. The chain uses TRBV4-3 and TRBJ1-6; D call uncertain. V was trimmed by 0 bases and J by 10 bases, leaving 10 bases between them. The CDR3 consists of 14 residues. Germline V gene lookup returns CDR1 LGHNA and CDR2 YSLEER.

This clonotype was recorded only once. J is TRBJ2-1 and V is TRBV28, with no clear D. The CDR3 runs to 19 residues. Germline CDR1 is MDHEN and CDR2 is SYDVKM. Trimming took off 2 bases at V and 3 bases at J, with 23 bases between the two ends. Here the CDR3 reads CASSLAALARHTNYNEQFF. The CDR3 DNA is TGTGCCAGCAGTTTAGCGGCTTTGGCGAGACACACGAACTACAATGAGCAGTTCTTC.

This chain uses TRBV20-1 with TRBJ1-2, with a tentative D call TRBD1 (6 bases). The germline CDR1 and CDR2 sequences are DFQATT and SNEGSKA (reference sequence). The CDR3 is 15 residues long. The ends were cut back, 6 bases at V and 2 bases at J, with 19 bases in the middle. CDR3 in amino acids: CSASGWGPLNYGYTF. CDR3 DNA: TGCAGTGCATCGGGCTGGGGGCCTCTCAACTATGGCTACACCTTC.

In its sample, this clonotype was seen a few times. The CDR3 region has the DNA TGTGCCAGCAGCTTAGGTTATTCGGACAAGGGCTCCTATAATTCACCCCTCCACTTT. Protein sequence: CASSLGYSDKGSYNSPLHF. This chain links TRBV7-6 with TRBJ1-6; possibly TRBD1 for D (5 bases). This CDR3 spans 19 amino acids. Germline V lookup: CDR1 SGHVS, CDR2 FNYEAQ. V lost 1 base, J lost 0 bases, and 16 bases lay in between.

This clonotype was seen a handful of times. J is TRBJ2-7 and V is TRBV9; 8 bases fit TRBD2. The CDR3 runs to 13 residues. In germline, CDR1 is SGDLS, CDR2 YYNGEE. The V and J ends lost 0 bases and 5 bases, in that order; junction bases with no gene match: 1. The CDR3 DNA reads TGTGCCAGCAGCGTAGGCGGGGGGAACGAGCAGTACTTC. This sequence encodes CASSVGGGNEQYF.

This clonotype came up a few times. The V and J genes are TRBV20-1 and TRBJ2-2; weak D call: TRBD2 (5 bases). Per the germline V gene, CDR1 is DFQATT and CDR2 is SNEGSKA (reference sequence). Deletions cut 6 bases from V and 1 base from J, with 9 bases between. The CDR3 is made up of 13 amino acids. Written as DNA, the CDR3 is TGCAGTGCCCGCGGAGGGAACACCGGGGAGCTGTTTTTT. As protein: CSARGGNTGELFF.

In DNA, the CDR3 is TGCAGTGCTCCACTCCGACAGATGGATAATTCACCCCTCCACTTT. It is translated as CSAPLRQMDNSPLHF. The J gene is TRBJ1-6, the V gene TRBV20-1; D possibly corresponds to TRBD1 (5 bases). Germline V gene lookup returns CDR1 DFQATT and CDR2 SNEGSKA (reference sequence). Trimming left V 5 bases short and J 5 bases short, with 16 bases between. The CDR3 contains 15 residues.

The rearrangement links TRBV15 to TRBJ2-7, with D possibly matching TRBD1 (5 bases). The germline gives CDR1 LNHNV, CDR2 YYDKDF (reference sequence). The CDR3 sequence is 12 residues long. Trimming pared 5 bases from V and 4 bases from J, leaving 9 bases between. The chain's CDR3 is CATSQGRYEQYF. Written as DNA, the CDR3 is TGTGCCACCAGCCAGGGAAGGTACGAGCAGTACTTC.

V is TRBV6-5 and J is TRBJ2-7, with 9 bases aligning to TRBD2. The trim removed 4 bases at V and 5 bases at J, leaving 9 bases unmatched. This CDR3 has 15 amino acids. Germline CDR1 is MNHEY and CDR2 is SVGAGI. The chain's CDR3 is CASSLLGTSPDEQYF. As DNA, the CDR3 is TGTGCCAGCAGTTTGTTGGGGACTAGCCCCGACGAGCAGTACTTC.